Below, 4 T cell receptor beta chains from the same sample are listed, as sequenced in a study of technical replicates of blood from several donors. TCRdb's table, derived via immunoSEQ multiplex PCR, lists solely in-frame clones and lacks some. The data contain 65,000 to 90,000 clones, roughly 93% of them singletons. The sequencing sample was made of T cells isolated from PBMCs. These receptors were collected from a human donor in good health.

The rearrangement uses TRBV9 and TRBJ2-7, with TRBD2 matching 12 bases. The ends lost 4 bases at V and 3 bases at J; junction bases unmatched: 8. The germline V gene has CDR1 SGDLS and CDR2 YYNGEE. The CDR3 has 16 residues. This CDR3 is CASSSSTSGGLYEQYF. CDR3 nucleotide sequence: TGTGCCAGCAGCTCCTCTACTAGCGGGGGGCTCTACGAGCAGTACTTC.

The V call is TRBV7-9, the J call TRBJ2-7, with D tentatively TRBD2 (5 bases). Trimming took 5 bases from V and 4 from J, leaving 12 bases between them. There are 13 residues in the CDR3. The germline gives CDR1 SEHNR, CDR2 FQNEAQ (reference sequence). In DNA, the CDR3 is TGTGCCAGCAGCCGGACTGAGTTTTACGAGCAGTACTTC. Protein: CASSRTEFYEQYF.

The chain employs TRBV7-9 and TRBJ1-4; D ambiguous. Germline values: CDR1 SEHNR, CDR2 FQNEAQ (reference sequence). The CDR3 has 13 residues. Trimming pared 4 bases from V and 8 bases from J, leaving 11 bases between. CDR3 DNA sequence: TGTGCCAGCAGCTCAGACTTCTACGAAAAACTGTTTTTT. This gives the protein CASSSDFYEKLFF. The full variable domain, in which reference TRBV7-9 and TRBJ1-4 provide the parts outside the CDR3, is DTGVSQNPRHKITKRGQNVTFRCDPISEHNRLYWYRQTLGQGPEFLTYFQNEAQLEKSRLLSDRFSAERPKGSFSTLEIQRTEQGDSAMYLCASSSDFYEKLFFGSGTQLSVL.

The gene calls are TRBV4-1 and TRBJ2-1; TRBD2 agrees at 13 bases. Trimming removed 3 bases from V and 9 bases from J; junction bases left unmatched: 8. The CDR3 sequence is 16 residues long. CDR1 and CDR2 (germline): MGHRA, YSYEKL. CDR3: CASSHRTSGGLSEQFF. Written as DNA, the CDR3 is TGCGCCAGCAGCCATAGGACTAGCGGGGGACTCAGTGAGCAGTTCTTC.